This TCR beta chain was retrieved from a study of cytomegalovirus exposure and HLA in healthy donors. V lost 5 bases and J 10 bases, leaving 11 bases between the germline ends. The CDR3 loop spans 11 amino acids. CDR1 and CDR2 (germline): MDHEN, SYDVKM. PCR primers comprised 60 Vbeta and 13 Jbeta primers. Measured with immunoSEQ multiplex PCR; TCRdb has only the in-frame clones, and not every one. The profile shows under 200,000 clones, about 81% of them singletons. The sequenced sample consisted of PBMCs. The TCR comes from a girl aged 2-15 years in good health and CMV-seropositive. J is TRBJ1-2 and V is TRBV28; D gene ambiguous. CDR3 coding DNA: TGTGCCAGCAGTACGGGAGGATCCTACACCTTC. This codes for CASSTGGSYTF.